This entry concerns a single T cell receptor (beta chain). The CDR3 sequence is 17 residues long. In germline, CDR1 is LGHDT, CDR2 YNNKEL (reference sequence). V dropped 4 bases and J dropped 5; count of bases not matched to a gene: 9. The sample belongs to a study of blood T cell repertoires in COVID-19. Background on the study: The United States, Italy and Spain were the sources of the acute and convalescent COVID-19 samples. Sources were T cells, B-cell-depleted T cells, or PBMCs; the material itself was cDNA or gDNA.

In the source study's methods: Using reference gene primer amplification, nucleated cell counts were estimated. The assay was immunoSEQ multiplex PCR, and TCRdb's table has in-frame clones only and misses some. That table is the source of V, J and clone size, and D and trimming were worked out from the DNA. The sample carries approximately 140,000 clones, approximately 83% recorded once. The chain combines TRBV3-1 (or the pseudogene TRBV3-2) with TRBJ2-2; 11 bases map to TRBD2. This TCR was recovered from a man aged 40-49 years with active or convalescent COVID-19. The sequenced material came from peripheral blood. CDR3 protein: CASSPTSSGGMTGELFF. DNA for the CDR3: TGTGCCAGCAGCCCCACTTCTAGCGGGGGGATGACCGGGGAGCTGTTTTTT.